This T cell receptor (beta chain) was recovered during a study of CDR3 diversity in severe acne. TCRdb used MiXCR to reprocess the PCR reads, holding one entry per CDR3 protein. The sample lists about 93,000 distinct CDR3 sequences, 45% to 55% occurring once. The table lists this clonotype with many counts. V was pared by 0 bases and J by 7 bases, with 7 bases between. This CDR3 is built from 13 residues. Germline CDR1 is ENHRY and CDR2 is SYGVKD. The sequenced material came from blood. J is TRBJ1-5 and V is TRBV10-3; D is unclear. This clonotype was sampled from a male donor in good health, serving as a control. CDR3 amino acids: CAISESPAQPQHF. CDR3 nucleotide sequence: TGTGCCATCAGTGAGTCCCCGGCGCAGCCCCAGCATTTT.